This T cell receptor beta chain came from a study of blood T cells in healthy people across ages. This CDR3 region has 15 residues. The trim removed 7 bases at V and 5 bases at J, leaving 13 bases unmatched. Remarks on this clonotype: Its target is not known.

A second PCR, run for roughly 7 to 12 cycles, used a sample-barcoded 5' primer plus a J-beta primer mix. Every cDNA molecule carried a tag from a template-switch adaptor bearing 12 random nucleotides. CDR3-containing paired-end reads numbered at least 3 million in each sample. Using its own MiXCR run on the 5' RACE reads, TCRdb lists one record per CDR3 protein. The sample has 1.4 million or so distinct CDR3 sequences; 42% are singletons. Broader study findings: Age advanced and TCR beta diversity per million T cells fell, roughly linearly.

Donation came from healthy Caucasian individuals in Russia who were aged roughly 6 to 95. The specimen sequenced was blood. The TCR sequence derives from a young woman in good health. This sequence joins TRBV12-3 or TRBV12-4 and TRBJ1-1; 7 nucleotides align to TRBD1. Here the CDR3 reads CASTSIQGGGTEAFF. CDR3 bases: TGTGCCAGCACCTCTATTCAGGGGGGGGGGACTGAAGCTTTCTTT.